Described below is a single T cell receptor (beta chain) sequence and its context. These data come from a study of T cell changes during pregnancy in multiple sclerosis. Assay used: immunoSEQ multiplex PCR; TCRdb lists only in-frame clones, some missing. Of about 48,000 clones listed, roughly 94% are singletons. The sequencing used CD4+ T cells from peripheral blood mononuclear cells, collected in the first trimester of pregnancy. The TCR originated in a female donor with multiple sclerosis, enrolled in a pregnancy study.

CDR3: CASSVGDRATNEKLFF. CDR3 coding DNA: TGTGCCAGCAGCGTAGGGGACAGGGCAACTAATGAAAAACTGTTTTTT. The chain recombines TRBV9 with TRBJ1-4; 9 bases are shared with TRBD1. Per germline, CDR1 SGDLS and CDR2 YYNGEE. The CDR3 has 16 amino acids. V was pared by 0 bases and J by 0 bases, with 0 bases of the junction left unmatched.